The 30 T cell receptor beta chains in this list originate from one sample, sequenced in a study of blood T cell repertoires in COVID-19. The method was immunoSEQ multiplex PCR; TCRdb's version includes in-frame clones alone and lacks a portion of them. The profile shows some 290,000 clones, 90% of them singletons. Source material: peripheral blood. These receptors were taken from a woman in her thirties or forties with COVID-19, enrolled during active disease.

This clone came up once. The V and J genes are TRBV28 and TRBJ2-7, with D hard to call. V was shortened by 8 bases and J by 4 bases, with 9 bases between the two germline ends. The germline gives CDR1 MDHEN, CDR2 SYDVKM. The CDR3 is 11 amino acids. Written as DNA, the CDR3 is TGTGCCAGCCTCTACGGGTACGAGCAGTACTTC. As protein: CASLYGYEQYF.

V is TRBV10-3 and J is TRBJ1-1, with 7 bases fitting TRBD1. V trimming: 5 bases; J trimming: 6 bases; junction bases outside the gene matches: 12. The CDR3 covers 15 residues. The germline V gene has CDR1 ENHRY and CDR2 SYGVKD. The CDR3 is CAISLGQPELAEAFF. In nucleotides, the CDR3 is TGTGCCATCAGTTTGGGACAGCCCGAACTCGCTGAAGCTTTCTTT.

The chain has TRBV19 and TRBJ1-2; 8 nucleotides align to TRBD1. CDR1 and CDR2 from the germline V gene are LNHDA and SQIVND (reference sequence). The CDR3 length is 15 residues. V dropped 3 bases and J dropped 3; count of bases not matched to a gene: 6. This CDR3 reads CASSIRGRGHYGYTF. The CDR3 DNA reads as TGTGCCAGTAGTATCAGAGGCAGGGGGCACTATGGCTACACCTTC. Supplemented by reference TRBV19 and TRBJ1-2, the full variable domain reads DGGITQSPKYLFRKEGQNVTLSCEQNLNHDAMYWYRQDPGQGLRLIYYSQIVNDFQKGDIAEGYSVSREKKESFPLTVTSAQKNPTAFYLCASSIRGRGHYGYTFGSGTRLTVV.

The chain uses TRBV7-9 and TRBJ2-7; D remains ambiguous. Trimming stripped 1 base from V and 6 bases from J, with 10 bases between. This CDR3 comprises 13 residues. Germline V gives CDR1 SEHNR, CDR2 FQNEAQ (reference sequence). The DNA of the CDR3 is TGTGCCAGCAGCTTAGAACTATTTCGCGAGCAGTACTTC. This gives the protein CASSLELFREQYF.

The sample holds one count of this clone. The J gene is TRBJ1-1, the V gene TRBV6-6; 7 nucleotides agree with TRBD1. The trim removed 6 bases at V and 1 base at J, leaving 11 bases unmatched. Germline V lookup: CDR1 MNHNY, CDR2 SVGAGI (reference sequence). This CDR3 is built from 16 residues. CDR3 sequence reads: CASSRTRGAWNTEAFF. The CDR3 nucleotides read TGTGCCAGCAGCCGTACCAGGGGGGCCTGGAACACTGAAGCTTTCTTT.

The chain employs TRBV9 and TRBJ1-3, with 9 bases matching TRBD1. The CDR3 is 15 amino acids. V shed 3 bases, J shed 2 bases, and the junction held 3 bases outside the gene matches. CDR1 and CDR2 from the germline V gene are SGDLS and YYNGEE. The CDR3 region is CASSADRGTGNTIYF. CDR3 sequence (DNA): TGTGCCAGCAGCGCGGACAGGGGCACTGGAAACACCATATATTTT.

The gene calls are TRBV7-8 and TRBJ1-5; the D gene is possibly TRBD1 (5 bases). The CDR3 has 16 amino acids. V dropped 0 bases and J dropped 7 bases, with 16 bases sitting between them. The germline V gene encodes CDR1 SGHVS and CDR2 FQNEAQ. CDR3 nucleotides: TGTGCCAGCAGCTTAGCGAGGCCTTTCCAGGGACAGCCCCAGCATTTT. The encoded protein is CASSLARPFQGQPQHF.

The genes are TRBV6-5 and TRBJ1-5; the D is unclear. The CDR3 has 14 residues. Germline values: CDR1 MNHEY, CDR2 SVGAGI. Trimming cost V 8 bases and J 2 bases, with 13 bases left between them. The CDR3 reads CASCPVLGNQPQHF. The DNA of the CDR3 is TGTGCCAGCTGTCCAGTTCTAGGCAATCAGCCCCAGCATTTT.

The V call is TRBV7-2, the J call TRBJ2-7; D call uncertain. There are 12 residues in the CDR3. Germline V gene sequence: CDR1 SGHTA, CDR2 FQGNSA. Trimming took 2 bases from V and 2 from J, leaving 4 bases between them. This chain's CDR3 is CASSLPTYEQYF. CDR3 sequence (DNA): TGTGCCAGCAGCTTACCTACCTACGAGCAGTACTTC.

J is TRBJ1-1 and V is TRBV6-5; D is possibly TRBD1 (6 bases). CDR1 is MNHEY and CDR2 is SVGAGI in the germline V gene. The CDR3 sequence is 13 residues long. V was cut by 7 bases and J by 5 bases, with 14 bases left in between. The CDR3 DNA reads TGTGCCAGCAATCGAGGGGGGGGGACTGAAGCTTTCTTT. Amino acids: CASNRGGGTEAFF.

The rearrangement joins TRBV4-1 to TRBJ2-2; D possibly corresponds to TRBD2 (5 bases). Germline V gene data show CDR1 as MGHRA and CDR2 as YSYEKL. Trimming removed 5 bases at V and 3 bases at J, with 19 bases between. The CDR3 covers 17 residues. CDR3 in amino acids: CASSSVNLVAYTGELFF. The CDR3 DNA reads TGCGCCAGCAGCTCCGTTAATTTGGTAGCGTACACCGGGGAGCTGTTTTTT.

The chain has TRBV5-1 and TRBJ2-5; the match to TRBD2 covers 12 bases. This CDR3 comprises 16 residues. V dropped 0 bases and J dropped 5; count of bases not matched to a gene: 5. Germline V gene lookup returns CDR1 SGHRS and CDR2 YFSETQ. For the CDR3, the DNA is TGCGCCAGCAGCTTGGTTGGGACTAGCGGGTATGAGACCCAGTACTTC. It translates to CASSLVGTSGYETQYF.

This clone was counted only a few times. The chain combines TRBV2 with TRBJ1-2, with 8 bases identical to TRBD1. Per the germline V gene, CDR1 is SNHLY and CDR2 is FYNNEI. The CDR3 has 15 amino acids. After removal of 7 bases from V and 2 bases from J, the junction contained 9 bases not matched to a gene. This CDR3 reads CASIRGQGINYGYTF. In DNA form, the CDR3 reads TGTGCCAGCATCAGAGGACAGGGCATCAACTATGGCTACACCTTC.

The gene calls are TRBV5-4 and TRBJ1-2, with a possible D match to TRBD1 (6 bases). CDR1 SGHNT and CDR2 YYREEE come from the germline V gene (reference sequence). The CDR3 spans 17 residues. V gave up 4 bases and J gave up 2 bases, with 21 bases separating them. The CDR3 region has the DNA TGTGCCAGCAGCCCCGCGGCAGGGGCCGATATGAACTATGGCTACACCTTC. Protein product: CASSPAAGADMNYGYTF. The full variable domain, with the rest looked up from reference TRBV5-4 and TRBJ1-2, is ETGVTQSPTHLIKTRGQQVTLRCSSQSGHNTVSWYQQALGQGPQFIFQYYREEENGRGNFPPRFSGLQFPNYSSELNVNALELDDSALYLCASSPAAGADMNYGYTFGSGTRLTVV.

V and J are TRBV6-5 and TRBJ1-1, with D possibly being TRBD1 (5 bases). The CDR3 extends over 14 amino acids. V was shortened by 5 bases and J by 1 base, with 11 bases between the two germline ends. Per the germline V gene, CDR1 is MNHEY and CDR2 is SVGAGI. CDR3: CASSLRQKNTEAFF. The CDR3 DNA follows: TGTGCCAGCAGTCTACGACAGAAGAACACTGAAGCTTTCTTT.

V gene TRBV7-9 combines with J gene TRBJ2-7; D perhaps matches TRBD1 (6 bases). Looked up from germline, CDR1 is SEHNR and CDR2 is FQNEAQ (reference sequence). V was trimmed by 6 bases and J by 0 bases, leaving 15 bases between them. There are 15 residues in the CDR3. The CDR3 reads CASRGSGEPSYEQYF. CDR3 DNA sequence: TGTGCCAGCAGGGGCTCAGGGGAACCCTCCTACGAGCAGTACTTC.

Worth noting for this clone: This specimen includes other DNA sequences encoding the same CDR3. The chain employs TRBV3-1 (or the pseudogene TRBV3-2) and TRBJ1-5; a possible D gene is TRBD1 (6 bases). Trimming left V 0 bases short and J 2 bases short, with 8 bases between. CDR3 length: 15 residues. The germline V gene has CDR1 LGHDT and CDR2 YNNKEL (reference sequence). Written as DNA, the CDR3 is TGTGCCAGCAGCCAAGAACAGGGTCGCAATCAGCCCCAGCATTTT. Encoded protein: CASSQEQGRNQPQHF.

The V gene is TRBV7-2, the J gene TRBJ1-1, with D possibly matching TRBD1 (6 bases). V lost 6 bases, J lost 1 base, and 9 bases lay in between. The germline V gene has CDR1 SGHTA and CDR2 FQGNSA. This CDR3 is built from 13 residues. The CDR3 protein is CASRWTANTEAFF. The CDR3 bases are TGTGCCAGCAGATGGACAGCGAACACTGAAGCTTTCTTT.

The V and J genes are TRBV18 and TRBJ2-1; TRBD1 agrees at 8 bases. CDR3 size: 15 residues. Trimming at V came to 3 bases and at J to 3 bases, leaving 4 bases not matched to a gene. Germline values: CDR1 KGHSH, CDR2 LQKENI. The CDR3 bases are TGTGCCAGCTCACCGGCAGGGGGCCGCTACAATGAGCAGTTCTTC. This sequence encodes CASSPAGGRYNEQFF. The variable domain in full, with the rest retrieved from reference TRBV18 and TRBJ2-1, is NAGVMQNPRHLVRRRGQEARLRCSPMKGHSHVYWYRQLPEEGLKFMVYLQKENIIDESGMPKERFSAEFPKEGPSILRIQQVVRGDSAAYFCASSPAGGRYNEQFFGPGTRLTVL.

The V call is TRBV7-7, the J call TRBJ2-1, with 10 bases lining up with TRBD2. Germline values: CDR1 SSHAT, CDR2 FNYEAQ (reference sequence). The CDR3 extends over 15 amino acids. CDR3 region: CASSGGPSGSSEQFF. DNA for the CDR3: TGTGCTAGCTCGGGGGGGCCTAGCGGGAGCTCTGAGCAGTTCTTC.

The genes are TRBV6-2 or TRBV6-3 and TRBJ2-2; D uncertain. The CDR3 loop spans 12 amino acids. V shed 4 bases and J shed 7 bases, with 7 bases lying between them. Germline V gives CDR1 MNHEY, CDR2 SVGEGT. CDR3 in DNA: TGTGCCAGCAGTTCCTTCGGCGGGGAGCTGTTTTTT. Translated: CASSSFGGELFF.

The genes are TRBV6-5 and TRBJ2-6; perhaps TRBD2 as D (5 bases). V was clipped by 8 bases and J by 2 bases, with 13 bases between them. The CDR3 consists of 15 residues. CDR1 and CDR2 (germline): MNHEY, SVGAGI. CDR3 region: CASRRGFAGANVLTF. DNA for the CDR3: TGTGCCAGCCGGCGAGGGTTTGCTGGGGCCAACGTCCTGACTTTC.

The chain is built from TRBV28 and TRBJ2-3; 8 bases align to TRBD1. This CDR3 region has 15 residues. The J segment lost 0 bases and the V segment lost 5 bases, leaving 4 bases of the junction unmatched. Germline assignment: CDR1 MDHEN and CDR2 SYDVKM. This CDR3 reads CASSPTGASTDTQYF. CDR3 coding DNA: TGTGCCAGCAGTCCGACAGGGGCTAGCACAGATACGCAGTATTTT.

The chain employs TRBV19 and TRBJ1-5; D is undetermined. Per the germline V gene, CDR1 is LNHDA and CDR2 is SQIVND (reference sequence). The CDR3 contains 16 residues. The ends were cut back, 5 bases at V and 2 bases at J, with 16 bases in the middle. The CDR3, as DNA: TGTGCCAGTAGTTTGGGAGGCCCGACGGGCAATCAGCCCCAGCATTTT. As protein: CASSLGGPTGNQPQHF.

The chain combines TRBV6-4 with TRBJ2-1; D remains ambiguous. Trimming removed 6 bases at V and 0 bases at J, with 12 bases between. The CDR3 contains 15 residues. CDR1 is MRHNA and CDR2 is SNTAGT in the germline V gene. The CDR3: CASSPEAGSYNEQFF. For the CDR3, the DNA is TGTGCCAGCAGCCCTGAGGCTGGCTCCTACAATGAGCAGTTCTTC.

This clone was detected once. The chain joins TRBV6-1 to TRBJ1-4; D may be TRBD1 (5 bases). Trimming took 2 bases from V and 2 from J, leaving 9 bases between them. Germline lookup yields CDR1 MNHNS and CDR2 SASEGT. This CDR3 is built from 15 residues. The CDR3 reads CASSERAGTNEKLFF. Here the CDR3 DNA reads TGTGCCAGCAGTGAAAGGGCAGGGACTAATGAAAAACTGTTTTTT.

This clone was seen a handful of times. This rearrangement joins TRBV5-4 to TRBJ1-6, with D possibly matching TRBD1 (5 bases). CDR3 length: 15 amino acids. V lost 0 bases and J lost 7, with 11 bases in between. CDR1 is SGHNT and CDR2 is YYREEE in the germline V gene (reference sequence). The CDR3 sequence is CASSLAGGLNSPLHF. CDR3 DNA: TGTGCCAGCAGCTTGGCCGGGGGGTTGAATTCACCCCTCCACTTT.

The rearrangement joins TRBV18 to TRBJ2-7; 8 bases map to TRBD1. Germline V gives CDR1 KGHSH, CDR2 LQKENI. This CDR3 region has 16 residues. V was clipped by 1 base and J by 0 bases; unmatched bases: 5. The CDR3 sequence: CASSPRRTGNSYEQYF. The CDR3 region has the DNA TGTGCCAGCTCACCACGAAGGACAGGGAACTCCTACGAGCAGTACTTC.

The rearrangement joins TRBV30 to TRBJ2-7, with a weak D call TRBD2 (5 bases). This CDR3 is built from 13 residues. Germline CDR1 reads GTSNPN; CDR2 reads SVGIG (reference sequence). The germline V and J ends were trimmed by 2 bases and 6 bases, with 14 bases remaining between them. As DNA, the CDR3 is TGTGCCTGGAGTCCGGTCGGGGTGGGCGAGCAGTACTTC. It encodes CAWSPVGVGEQYF. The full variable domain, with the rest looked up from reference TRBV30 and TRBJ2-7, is SQTIHQWPATLVQPVGSPLSLECTVEGTSNPNLYWYRQAAGRGLQLLFYSVGIGQISSEVPQNLSASRPQDRQFILSSKKLLLSDSGFYLCAWSPVGVGEQYFGPGTRLTVT.

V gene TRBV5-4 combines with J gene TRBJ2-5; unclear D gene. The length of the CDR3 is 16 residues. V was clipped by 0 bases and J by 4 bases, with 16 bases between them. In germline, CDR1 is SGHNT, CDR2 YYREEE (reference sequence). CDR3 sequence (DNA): TGTGCCAGCAGCTTGGCGTTGCAGGCATCCCTAGAGACCCAGTACTTC. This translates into CASSLALQASLETQYF. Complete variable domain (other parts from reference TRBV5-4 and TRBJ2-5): ETGVTQSPTHLIKTRGQQVTLRCSSQSGHNTVSWYQQALGQGPQFIFQYYREEENGRGNFPPRFSGLQFPNYSSELNVNALELDDSALYLCASSLALQASLETQYFGPGTRLLVL.